This T cell receptor beta chain originates from a study of OX40 agonist ivuxolimab in advanced cancers. Turning to the overall study: The costimulatory receptor OX40 (CD134) was targeted by ivuxolimab, a fully human IgG2 agonistic monoclonal antibody. Partial responses occurred in three dose-escalation patients: two with cutaneous melanoma and one with hepatocellular carcinoma. Peripheral TCRbeta sequencing was intended to test whether TCR sequence diversity was altered and clonal T-cell expansion was caused by ivuxolimab. Intravenous ivuxolimab was administered to patients every 2 weeks at six dose levels: 0.01, 0.1, 0.3, 1.5, 3 and 10 mg/kg. Patients were allowed to have had prior anti-PD-1, anti-PD-L1 or anti-CTLA-4 therapy, and 40% of the dose-escalation patients had been treated with checkpoint inhibitors. A male proportion of around 83% and a mean age of 60 years, ranging from 23 to 79, were recorded for the dose-escalation cohort. Of the 52 patients in dose escalation, about 20 had hepatocellular carcinoma, about 15 had melanoma, 9 had renal cell carcinoma and 9 had head and neck cancer. The monotherapy dose-escalation portion (N ≈ 57 patients) of the phase I ivuxolimab trial is reported in the paper.

The trial excluded patients who had a history of autoimmune disease or who were on systemic immunosuppression. Peripheral blood for TCR sequencing was drawn from every dose cohort at baseline, at cycle 4 day 1 and at cycle 7 day 1. Samples were obtained from an open-label, multicenter, first-in-human phase I dose-escalation trial of ivuxolimab. Adults with locally advanced or metastatic head and neck squamous cell, hepatocellular, melanoma or renal cell carcinoma were enrolled in the trial. Before TCR sequencing, CD4+ and CD8+ T cells were separately sorted from peripheral blood. Beyond this particular receptor, the publication reports: At doses from 0.1 to 3.0 mg/kg, clonal expansion was seen in both CD4+ and CD8+ blood T cells between baseline and week 6. On average, CD8+ T cells showed more expanded clones than CD4+ T cells after ivuxolimab. Partial responders in the 0.1-3.0 mg/kg groups had among the lowest normalized peripheral clonal expansion, especially among CD8+ T cells. Low levels of normalized T-cell clonal expansion were also shown by some nonresponding patients. Antigen specificity was not determined for the clonally expanded peripheral T cells.

Inclusive of the bounding cysteine and phenylalanine, the CDR3 is 10 residues long. CDR3 DNA is the only sequence kept; it has 30 bases, read in frame from the first base. Looking up the germline V gene (reference sequence) yields CDR1 DFQATT and CDR2 SNEGSKA. V is shortened by 7 bases, J by 5 bases, and the region joining them spans 6 bases. Genomic DNA was isolated from the sorted cells so that the TCRbeta CDR3 region could be sequenced. The immunoSEQ Assay was used for sequencing of TCRbeta CDR3 regions. In TCRdb, the immuneACCESS table is reduced to in-frame sequences with V and J assigned. These tables do not hold every clone; where another copy was compared, an unresolved V gene accounts for under half, and the others remain unexplained. Within this sample are approximately 13,000 clones, with over 75% of them counted one time only. The ten biggest clones cover roughly 19% of the sample. In regard to this clone: The clone's antigen remains unknown. Nothing much larger sits one base from this clone, and base qualities are not available.

The rearrangement joined TRBV20-1 to TRBJ2-4, with no confidently assigned D gene. The TCR comes from an adult with an advanced solid tumor such as melanoma, head and neck, liver or kidney cancer. The sequenced sample was CD4+ or CD8+ T cells sorted from blood, obtained in a trial of the OX40 agonist ivuxolimab. The CDR3 region: CSVPQNIQYF. The DNA reads as follows: TGCAGTGTCCCCCAAAACATTCAGTACTTC.